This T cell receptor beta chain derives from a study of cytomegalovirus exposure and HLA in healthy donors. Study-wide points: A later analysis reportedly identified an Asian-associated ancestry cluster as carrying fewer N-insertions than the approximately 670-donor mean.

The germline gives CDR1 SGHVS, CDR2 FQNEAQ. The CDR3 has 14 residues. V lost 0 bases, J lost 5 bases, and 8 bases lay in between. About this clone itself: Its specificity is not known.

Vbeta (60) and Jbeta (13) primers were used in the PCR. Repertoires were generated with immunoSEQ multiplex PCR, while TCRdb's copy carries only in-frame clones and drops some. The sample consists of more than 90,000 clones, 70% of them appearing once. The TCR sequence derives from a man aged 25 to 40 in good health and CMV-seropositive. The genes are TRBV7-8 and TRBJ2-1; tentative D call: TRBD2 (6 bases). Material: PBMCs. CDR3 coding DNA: TGTGCCAGCAGCTTAGCGGCGGGGCACAATGAGCAGTTCTTC. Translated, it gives CASSLAAGHNEQFF.